Included here is one T cell receptor beta chain sequence, with context. Its target is unknown. The data belong to a study of OX40 agonist ivuxolimab in advanced cancers. Study-wide background: Across the patients, intravenous ivuxolimab was delivered every 2 weeks at 0.01 to 10 mg/kg. Patients achieving partial responses numbered three: one hepatocellular carcinoma case and two cutaneous melanoma cases. Study-level points and caveats: Among expanded peripheral T cells, antigen specificity went undetermined. Expanded clones were, on average, more numerous in CD8+ T cells than in CD4+.

Assay used: immunoSEQ multiplex PCR; TCRdb lists only in-frame clones, some missing. The sample has tens of thousands of clones, around 83% seen once; the top ten hold less than 0.55%. The source material was CD4+ or CD8+ T cells sorted from blood, sampled in a trial of the OX40 agonist ivuxolimab. This TCR was sampled from an adult with an advanced solid tumor such as melanoma, head and neck, liver or kidney cancer.

The DNA for the CDR3 is TGTGCCAGCAGCTGGGGGGATACTGAAGCTTTCTTT. It yields the protein CASSWGDTEAFF. J is TRBJ1-1 and V is TRBV5-5; TRBD1 might be the D (5 bases). The V end lost 3 bases, the J end lost 5 bases, and 8 bases lay between the germline ends. The CDR3 totals 12 residues. From germline, CDR1 is SGHKS and CDR2 YYEKEE (reference sequence).